This T cell receptor (beta chain) was identified during a study of T-cell memory formation after mild COVID-19. For this clonotype: Its antigen is not known.

Whole-study results and caveats: CD8+ contracting clones occupied EMRA, while CD4+ ones occupied mainly CM and EM. Day 15 to 85 contracting clones showed balanced CD4/CD8; later expanders leaned CD4+. Several responding clones turned up in pre-infection memory, indicating that cross-reactive memory may have taken part.

Germline CDR1 reads SGHAT; CDR2 reads FQNNGV. Trimming took off 3 bases at V and 0 bases at J, with 3 bases between the two ends. The CDR3 spans 13 residues. TCRdb recomputed calls from the 5' RACE reads with MiXCR, one row per CDR3 protein. The table includes about 340,000 distinct CDR3 sequences, under 15% detected once. Sequencing was done on a sample of PBMCs or a T cell subset sorted from them (not recorded which). This clonotype was sampled from a man aged 18 to 30 who had mild COVID-19 (a few samples of this study predate the infection). Cell type and time point are not known. The chain uses TRBV11-2 and TRBJ1-3; D remains ambiguous. The CDR3 here is CASSFVSGNTIYF. DNA for the CDR3: TGTGCCAGCAGCTTCGTCTCTGGAAACACCATATATTTT.